The clone carrying this TCR beta chain was counted many times. What it binds is not known. From germline, CDR1 is SGHTA and CDR2 FQGNSA. This CDR3 comprises 14 residues. V dropped 1 base and J dropped 8 bases, with 14 bases sitting between them. From the reads, TCRdb called clonotypes with MiXCR, one entry per CDR3 protein. The sample has over 250,000 distinct CDR3 sequences, roughly a fifth seen once. These data originate in a study of T cell repertoires in cytomegalovirus infection. For the study at large: The public TCR beta signatures pointed to both CMV infection and matching HLA type. Overall study results and limits: The study identified carriers of CMV plus the relevant HLA from cumulative public TCR beta family frequency.

This TCR came from a human donor in good health (CMV status not recorded). Some clones in this sample may be carry-over from other donors' samples. V is TRBV7-2 and J is TRBJ1-2; no reliable D call. The sample was cultured PBMCs, taken from culture after CMV antigen stimulation. The CDR3 nucleotides are TGTGCCAGCAGCTTAGGGGCAGCTGGTCGGGGCTACACCTTC. Residues: CASSLGAAGRGYTF.